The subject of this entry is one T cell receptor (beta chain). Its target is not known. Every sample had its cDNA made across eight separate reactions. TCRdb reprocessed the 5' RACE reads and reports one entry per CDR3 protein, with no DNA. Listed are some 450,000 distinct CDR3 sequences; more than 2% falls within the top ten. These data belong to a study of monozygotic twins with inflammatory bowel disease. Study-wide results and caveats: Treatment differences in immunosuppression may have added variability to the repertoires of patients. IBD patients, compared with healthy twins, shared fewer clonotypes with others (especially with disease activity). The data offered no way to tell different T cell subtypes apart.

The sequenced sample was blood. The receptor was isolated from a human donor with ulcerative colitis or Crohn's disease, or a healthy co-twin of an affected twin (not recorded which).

The CDR3 is CASSQAIGRYEQYF. This rearrangement joins TRBV14 to TRBJ2-7. Per germline, CDR1 SGHDN and CDR2 FVKESK. The CDR3 loop spans 14 amino acids.